Shown below are 22 T cell receptor beta chains from a single sample sequenced in a study of CD8+ T cells in alopecia areata. The authors extracted RNA and reverse transcribed it into cDNA as the sequencing template. The protocol was immunoSEQ multiplex PCR, while the TCRdb copy is restricted to in-frame clones and leaves out a portion. Altogether around 160,000 clones are present, roughly 48% being singletons, with the ten largest covering more than 6.5%. Sequencing input: CD4+ T cells sorted from blood. These receptors were obtained from a human donor with alopecia areata.

The J gene is TRBJ2-7, the V gene TRBV18, with TRBD1 as a possible D gene (6 bases). Germline V gives CDR1 KGHSH, CDR2 LQKENI. The CDR3 is made up of 14 amino acids. Between the trimmed V and J ends, which lost 0 bases and 2 bases, there was a span of 8 bases. CDR3 loop: CASSPPGQTYEQYF. As DNA, the CDR3 is TGTGCCAGCTCACCACCGGGACAAACCTACGAGCAGTACTTC.

CDR3 in amino acids: CASSPGLAAGELFF. CDR3 in DNA: TGCGCCAGCAGCCCCGGACTAGCGGCCGGGGAGCTGTTTTTT. The rearrangement joins TRBV5-1 to TRBJ2-2; TRBD2 agrees at 10 bases. Germline V gene sequence: CDR1 SGHRS, CDR2 YFSETQ. V was clipped by 4 bases and J by 6 bases; unmatched bases: 3. This CDR3 has 14 amino acids.

The table lists this clone with a few counts. The rearrangement uses TRBV29-1 and TRBJ2-1; D is undetermined. Germline values: CDR1 SQVTM, CDR2 ANQGSEA. Trimming removed 4 bases from V and 6 bases from J, with 13 bases in between. The CDR3 consists of 13 residues. CDR3 in amino acids: CSVGPPGGNEQFF. CDR3 nucleotides: TGCAGCGTTGGACCCCCGGGTGGCAATGAGCAGTTCTTC.

As to this clone: Its ends do not fully match the called genes, so a read error is possible. The chain recombines TRBV30 with TRBJ2-7; possible D gene TRBD2, 6 bases. The CDR3 has 12 residues. Per the germline V gene, CDR1 is GTSNPN and CDR2 is SVGIG (reference sequence). Written as DNA, the CDR3 is TGTGCCTGGAGCCCTAGTGAGGGACTCGGGCACTTC. Its protein product is CAWSPSEGLGHF.

This chain connects TRBV5-4 to TRBJ2-3; D is possibly TRBD1 (6 bases). V was clipped by 5 bases and J by 2 bases, with 12 bases between them. The CDR3 runs to 14 residues. Germline V CDR1 and CDR2: SGHNT, YYREEE (reference sequence). CDR3 amino acids: CASRRRDTTDTQYF. The CDR3 DNA reads TGTGCCAGCAGGAGACGGGACACCACAGATACGCAGTATTTT.

This chain joins TRBV6-5 and TRBJ2-4, with 8 bases fitting TRBD2. The germline V gene encodes CDR1 MNHEY and CDR2 SVGAGI. Trimming removed 3 bases from V and 0 bases from J; junction bases left unmatched: 4. The CDR3 has 16 residues. The CDR3 nucleotides are TGTGCCAGCAGTTATAGCGGGATTGGAGCCAAAAACATTCAGTACTTC. Protein product: CASSYSGIGAKNIQYF.

V is TRBV18 and J is TRBJ1-2; possibly TRBD1 for D (5 bases). Trimming took off 6 bases at V and 10 bases at J, with 12 bases between the two ends. The CDR3 sequence is 11 residues long. Germline V gene lookup returns CDR1 KGHSH and CDR2 LQKENI. CDR3 coding DNA: TGTGCCAGCTCGAAGGGGATGGACTACACCTTC. This encodes CASSKGMDYTF.

This clone has only a few counts. V and J are TRBV5-1 and TRBJ2-2; D is ambiguous. Trimming stripped 0 bases from V and 1 base from J, with 7 bases between. The germline V gene has CDR1 SGHRS and CDR2 YFSETQ. The CDR3 covers 15 residues. The chain's CDR3 is CASSLESGNTGELFF. The CDR3 DNA sequence: TGCGCCAGCAGCTTGGAATCCGGGAACACCGGGGAGCTGTTTTTT. Looking up the rest from reference TRBV5-1 and TRBJ2-2 gives the full variable domain: KAGVTQTPRYLIKTRGQQVTLSCSPISGHRSVSWYQQTPGQGLQFLFEYFSETQRNKGNFPGRFSGRQFSNSRSEMNVSTLELGDSALYLCASSLESGNTGELFFGEGSRLTVL.

The chain has TRBV10-3 and TRBJ2-1; 9 bases align to TRBD2. Looked up from germline, CDR1 is ENHRY and CDR2 is SYGVKD. V lost 7 bases, J lost 6 bases, and 7 bases stayed unmatched. This CDR3 contains 14 residues. This chain's CDR3 is CAIMWREGSNEQFF. CDR3 nucleotide sequence: TGTGCCATCATGTGGCGGGAGGGCTCCAATGAGCAGTTCTTC.

This clone ranks as large. The chain carries TRBV11-2 and TRBJ1-1; no definite D call. Trimming took 1 base from V and 8 from J, leaving 8 bases between them. The CDR3 consists of 12 residues. Germline V gives CDR1 SGHAT, CDR2 FQNNGV. CDR3 region: CASSLVSSEAFF. Written as DNA, the CDR3 is TGTGCCAGCAGCTTAGTGAGCTCCGAAGCTTTCTTT. The full variable domain, its missing parts supplied by reference TRBV11-2 and TRBJ1-1, is EAGVAQSPRYKIIEKRQSVAFWCNPISGHATLYWYQQILGQGPKLLIQFQNNGVVDDSQLPKDRFSAERLKGVDSTLKIQPAKLEDSAVYLCASSLVSSEAFFGQGTRLTVV.

This clone was observed a handful of times. The CDR3 DNA reads as TGCAGCGTTGAAGATCGGTTAGCACGAGGGGCCAACGTCCTGACTTTC. Its protein product is CSVEDRLARGANVLTF. This rearrangement joins TRBV29-1 to TRBJ2-6; D is unresolved. The CDR3 length is 16 residues. Germline V gene sequence: CDR1 SQVTM, CDR2 ANQGSEA. The V end was cut by 0 bases, the J end by 4 bases, with 13 bases between.

The chain uses TRBV5-1 and TRBJ1-5; 8 bases fit TRBD1. In germline, CDR1 is SGHRS, CDR2 YFSETQ. The ends lost 4 bases at V and 5 bases at J; junction bases unmatched: 8. The CDR3 spans 15 residues. The CDR3 DNA reads TGCGCCAGCAGCCTGACAGGGGCCGAATATCAGCCCCAGCATTTT. It specifies CASSLTGAEYQPQHF. Supplemented by reference TRBV5-1 and TRBJ1-5, the full variable domain reads KAGVTQTPRYLIKTRGQQVTLSCSPISGHRSVSWYQQTPGQGLQFLFEYFSETQRNKGNFPGRFSGRQFSNSRSEMNVSTLELGDSALYLCASSLTGAEYQPQHFGDGTRLSIL.

The sample holds one count of this clone. V and J are TRBV2 and TRBJ2-3, with D tentatively TRBD2 (5 bases). This CDR3 contains 14 residues. The V gene lost 8 bases and the J gene lost 6 bases, with 18 bases spanning the gap. The germline V gene has CDR1 SNHLY and CDR2 FYNNEI. CDR3 amino acids: CASLGGQSMDTQYF. CDR3 nucleotides: TGTGCCAGCCTAGGAGGTCAGAGTATGGATACGCAGTATTTT.

V and J are TRBV7-2 and TRBJ2-1; D may be TRBD2 (6 bases). V gave up 1 base and J gave up 3 bases, with 10 bases separating them. The CDR3 is made up of 15 amino acids. CDR1 is SGHTA and CDR2 is FQGNSA in the germline V gene. CDR3 sequence: CASSLGLANYNEQFF. Here the CDR3 DNA reads TGTGCCAGCAGCTTAGGTCTAGCGAACTACAATGAGCAGTTCTTC.

Of note for this clone: Additional DNA sequences in this sample encode the identical CDR3. The V and J genes are TRBV29-1 and TRBJ1-1, with D hard to call. The CDR3 spans 11 residues. Trimming left V 6 bases short and J 1 base short, with 6 bases between. In germline, CDR1 is SQVTM, CDR2 ANQGSEA. CDR3 loop: CSVGRNTEAFF. The CDR3 coding sequence is TGCAGCGTCGGGAGGAACACTGAAGCTTTCTTT.

The CDR3 DNA follows: TGTGCCTGGACAGGGGGCTATGGCTACACCTTC. Translation: CAWTGGYGYTF. This rearrangement joins TRBV30 to TRBJ1-2; TRBD1 agrees at 7 bases. Trimming removed 4 bases from V and 4 bases from J; junction bases left unmatched: 0. The CDR3 has 11 residues. CDR1 GTSNPN and CDR2 SVGIG come from the germline V gene (reference sequence).

This clone was observed a handful of times. The CDR3 protein is CASSLGDSETQYF. CDR3 coding DNA: TGCGCCAGCAGCCTAGGGGATTCGGAGACCCAGTACTTC. The V call is TRBV5-1, the J call TRBJ2-5, with a possible D match to TRBD1 (5 bases). Per germline, CDR1 SGHRS and CDR2 YFSETQ. The CDR3 sequence is 13 residues long. V was clipped by 4 bases and J by 5 bases, with 12 bases between them.

The V gene is TRBV18, the J gene TRBJ2-2; unclear D gene. Per the germline V gene, CDR1 is KGHSH and CDR2 is LQKENI. The CDR3 has 16 residues. Trimming removed 1 base at V and 3 bases at J, with 12 bases between. CDR3 region: CASSPQDASHTGELFF. The CDR3 DNA is TGTGCCAGCTCACCACAGGACGCGTCGCACACCGGGGAGCTGTTTTTT.

This clone showed up just a few times. V is TRBV29-1 and J is TRBJ2-7; D is possibly TRBD2 (5 bases). The ends were cut back, 7 bases at V and 0 bases at J, with 7 bases in the middle. CDR1 and CDR2 from the germline V gene are SQVTM and ANQGSEA. The CDR3 consists of 11 residues. The CDR3 is CSAGLSYEQYF. DNA of the CDR3: TGCAGCGCCGGACTCTCCTACGAGCAGTACTTC.

This clone was detected a few times. The chain carries TRBV5-1 and TRBJ2-4, with D possibly TRBD2 on 6 matching bases. CDR3 length: 15 residues. V lost 0 bases and J 8 bases, leaving 15 bases between the germline ends. CDR1 and CDR2 (germline): SGHRS, YFSETQ. The CDR3 reads CASSLAQVGGDIQYF. The DNA for the CDR3 is TGCGCCAGCAGCTTGGCGCAGGTCGGGGGAGACATTCAGTACTTC.

CDR3 coding DNA: TGCGCCAGCAGCTTGGCCCCGGGGACCGTCAATGAGCAGTTCTTC. Translation: CASSLAPGTVNEQFF. The J gene is TRBJ2-1, the V gene TRBV5-1; D is perhaps TRBD1 or TRBD2 (5 bases each). V lost 0 bases to trimming and J lost 6 bases, with 13 bases between them. The CDR3 contains 15 residues. Germline CDR1 and CDR2: SGHRS and YFSETQ.

The chain links TRBV29-1 to TRBJ2-3, with D possibly matching TRBD1 (5 bases). The CDR3 spans 15 residues. Trimming pared 4 bases from V and 6 bases from J, leaving 20 bases between. Germline CDR1 SQVTM, CDR2 ANQGSEA. The CDR3 sequence is CSVVDFRLGVDTQYF. The CDR3 DNA sequence: TGCAGCGTTGTGGATTTTAGGCTAGGGGTGGATACGCAGTATTTT.